These T cell receptor beta chains were read from a single sample in a study of blood T cell repertoires in COVID-19. Assay: immunoSEQ multiplex PCR; the TCRdb copy retains only in-frame clones and omits some. The sample has 140,000 to 150,000 clones, around 82% seen once. Sequencing was performed on peripheral blood. The receptor set was obtained from a man aged 55-75 years with active or convalescent COVID-19. Each CDR3 is given with its conserved first and last residue. Each record gives: D gene, clone size, V gene, J gene, CDR3 DNA, CDR3 protein. The D gene is left open where the match is weak. Expanded clones get a size class; other rows say once, few or many, or leave the size out.

D: .
size: .
V: TRBV7-8
J: TRBJ2-5
DNA: TGTGCCAGCAGCCCCAGGGAGACCCAGTACTTC
CDR3: CASSPRETQYF

D: TRBD1
size: .
V: TRBV5-1
J: TRBJ1-5
DNA: TGCGCCAGCAGCCTGGACAGGGCCGAGAATCAGCCCCAGCATTTT
CDR3: CASSLDRAENQPQHF

D: TRBD1
size: .
V: TRBV3-1/TRBV3-2
J: TRBJ2-1
DNA: TGTGCCAGCAGTAGGGGGTTACAGGGGGATGAGCAGTTCTTC
CDR3: CASSRGLQGDEQFF

D: .
size: .
V: TRBV7-9
J: TRBJ1-1
DNA: TGTGCCAGCAGCTCTCTATCGGGGAGAACTGAAGCTTTCTTT
CDR3: CASSSLSGRTEAFF

D: .
size: .
V: TRBV27
J: TRBJ1-1
DNA: TGTGCCAGCAGTTATTACAAGAACACTGAAGCTTTCTTT
CDR3: CASSYYKNTEAFF

D: .
size: .
V: TRBV6-5
J: TRBJ1-5
DNA: TGTGCCAGCAGTTCCAGGGCTGCTATTCAGCCCCAGCATTTT
CDR3: CASSSRAAIQPQHF

D: TRBD1
size: .
V: TRBV11-2
J: TRBJ1-6
DNA: TGTGCCAGCAGCTTACTTCGACAGGGTGATTCACCCCTCCACTTT
CDR3: CASSLLRQGDSPLHF

D: .
size: .
V: TRBV7-2
J: TRBJ1-5
DNA: TGTGCCAGCAGCTTAGCTTGGGGGCCCTATAGCAATCAGCCCCAGCATTTT
CDR3: CASSLAWGPYSNQPQHF

D: .
size: .
V: TRBV9
J: TRBJ2-3
DNA: TGTGCCAGCAGCGATCCCGGTAGCACAGATACGCAGTATTTT
CDR3: CASSDPGSTDTQYF

D: TRBD1
size: .
V: TRBV12-3/TRBV12-4
J: TRBJ2-7
DNA: TGTGCCAGCAGACGCGGACAGGTCGGTAGAGTATACTTC
CDR3: CASRRGQVGRVYF

D: TRBD1
size: .
V: TRBV7-2
J: TRBJ2-1
DNA: TGTGCCAGCAGCACCAGACAGGGCGCCAATGAGCAGTTCTTC
CDR3: CASSTRQGANEQFF

D: .
size: few
V: TRBV10-2
J: TRBJ1-5
DNA: TGCGCCAGCAGTGAGTCTGTAGTCAATCAGCCCCAGCATTTT
CDR3: CASSESVVNQPQHF

D: .
size: .
V: TRBV12-2
J: TRBJ1-6
DNA: TGTGCAAGTCGCTCACAGACAGAAAGGTCCTATAATTCACCCCTCCACTTT
CDR3: CASRSQTERSYNSPLHF

D: TRBD1
size: few
V: TRBV4-3
J: TRBJ1-2
DNA: TGCGCCAGCAGCCGGGGACAGCGGAACTATGGCTACACCTTC
CDR3: CASSRGQRNYGYTF

D: .
size: .
V: TRBV6-6
J: TRBJ1-1
DNA: TGTGCCAGCAGTCCGCAGGGTCCCCCCATGAACACTGAAGCTTTCTTT
CDR3: CASSPQGPPMNTEAFF

D: TRBD1
size: .
V: TRBV4-3
J: TRBJ2-3
DNA: TGCGCCAGCAGCTCGGGACAGGGCACAGATACGCAGTATTTT
CDR3: CASSSGQGTDTQYF

D: .
size: .
V: TRBV5-1
J: TRBJ2-7
DNA: TGCGCCAGCAGCTTGGGGCAGGGGTTCTCCTACGAGCAGTACTTC
CDR3: CASSLGQGFSYEQYF

D: .
size: .
V: TRBV9
J: TRBJ2-3
DNA: TGTGCCAGCAGCGTACGGGGAGGCACAGATACGCAGTATTTT
CDR3: CASSVRGGTDTQYF

D: TRBD2
size: many
V: TRBV5-8
J: TRBJ2-1
DNA: TGTGCCAGCAGGGGGAGGGGCTACAATGAGCAGTTCTTC
CDR3: CASRGRGYNEQFF

D: .
size: .
V: TRBV6-2/TRBV6-3
J: TRBJ1-5
DNA: TGTGCCAGCAGTTACATCTTCTCGTCGGGGGTCAGCAATCAGCCCCAGCATTTT
CDR3: CASSYIFSSGVSNQPQHF

D: TRBD2
size: .
V: TRBV3-1/TRBV3-2
J: TRBJ2-3
DNA: TGTGCCAGCAGCCCTACCGGGACTAGTTCAGATACGCAGTATTTT
CDR3: CASSPTGTSSDTQYF

D: TRBD1
size: few
V: TRBV5-1
J: TRBJ2-2
DNA: TGCGCCAGCAGCCGGAGCCCAGGGGGCTTAAGGACCGGGGAGCTGTTTTTT
CDR3: CASSRSPGGLRTGELFF

D: .
size: .
V: TRBV7-9
J: TRBJ1-6
DNA: TGTGCCAGCAGCTTAGGGCATGTAAACTATAATTCACCCCTCCACTTT
CDR3: CASSLGHVNYNSPLHF

D: TRBD2
size: few
V: TRBV7-9
J: TRBJ2-6
DNA: TGTGCCAGCAGCTCCGGGACTAGCGGACTCTCTGGGGCCAACGTCCTGACTTTC
CDR3: CASSSGTSGLSGANVLTF

D: TRBD2
size: .
V: TRBV4-2
J: TRBJ2-3
DNA: TGTGCCAGCAGCCGCGGACTAGCGGGGGACCTTAGCACAGATACGCAGTATTTT
CDR3: CASSRGLAGDLSTDTQYF

D: .
size: .
V: TRBV19
J: TRBJ1-4
DNA: TGTGCCAGTAGTACGGTGCAGGTTCGATGGCTGTTTTTT
CDR3: CASSTVQVRWLFF

D: .
size: .
V: TRBV7-2
J: TRBJ2-3
DNA: TGTGCCAGCAGCTTAACGTTGGCAGGCACGCAGTATTTT
CDR3: CASSLTLAGTQYF

D: TRBD2
size: once
V: TRBV4-1
J: TRBJ2-5
DNA: TGCGCCAGCAGCCTCCTGGGGGGGGTCCAAGAGACCCAGTACTTC
CDR3: CASSLLGGVQETQYF

D: .
size: .
V: TRBV21-1
J: TRBJ1-2
DNA: TGTGCCAGCAGCACACCGTCCCCAGGGAGGGACTATGGCTACACCTTC
CDR3: CASSTPSPGRDYGYTF